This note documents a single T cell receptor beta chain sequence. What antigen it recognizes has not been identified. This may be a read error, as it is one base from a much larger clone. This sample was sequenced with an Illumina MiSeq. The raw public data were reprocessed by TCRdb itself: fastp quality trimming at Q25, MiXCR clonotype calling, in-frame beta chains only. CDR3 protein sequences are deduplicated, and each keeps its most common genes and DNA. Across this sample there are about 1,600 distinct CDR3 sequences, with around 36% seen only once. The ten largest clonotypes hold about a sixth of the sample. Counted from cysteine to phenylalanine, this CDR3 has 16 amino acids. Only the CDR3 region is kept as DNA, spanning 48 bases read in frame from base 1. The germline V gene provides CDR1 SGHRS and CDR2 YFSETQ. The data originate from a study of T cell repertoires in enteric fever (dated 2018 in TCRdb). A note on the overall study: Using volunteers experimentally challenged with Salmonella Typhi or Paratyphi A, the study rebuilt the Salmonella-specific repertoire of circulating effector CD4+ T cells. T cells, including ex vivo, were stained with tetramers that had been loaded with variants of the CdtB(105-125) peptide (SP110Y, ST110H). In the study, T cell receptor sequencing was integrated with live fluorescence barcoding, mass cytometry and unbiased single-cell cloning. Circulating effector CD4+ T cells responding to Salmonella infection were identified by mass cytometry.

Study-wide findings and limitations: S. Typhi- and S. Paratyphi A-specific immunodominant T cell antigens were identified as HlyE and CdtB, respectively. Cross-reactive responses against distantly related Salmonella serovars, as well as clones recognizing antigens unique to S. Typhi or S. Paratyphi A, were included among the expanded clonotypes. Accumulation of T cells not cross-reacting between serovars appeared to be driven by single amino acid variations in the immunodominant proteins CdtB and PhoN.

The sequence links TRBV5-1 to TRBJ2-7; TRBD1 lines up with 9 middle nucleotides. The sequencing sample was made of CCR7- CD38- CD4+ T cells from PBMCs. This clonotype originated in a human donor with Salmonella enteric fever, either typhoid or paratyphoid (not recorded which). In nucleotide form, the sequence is TGCGCCAGCAGCTGGGGACTGGGACAGGGAACGAACGAGCGGTACTTC. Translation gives CASSWGLGQGTNERYF.